Each of the 4 T cell receptor beta chains below was sequenced from the same sample in a study of tumor and adjacent non-tumor tissue in lung cancer. The template was RNA from unsorted bulk tissue. The library came from three nested PCR rounds adapted from ARM-PCR protocols. TCRdb processed the multiplex PCR reads anew with MiXCR; each CDR3 protein has one entry. The sample has approximately 150,000 distinct CDR3 sequences, approximately 70% seen once. Sequences were obtained from lung tumor tissue. The source of these receptors is a man aged 55 to 70 with small cell lung cancer.

Turning to this clonotype: No conserved phenylalanine or tryptophan ends this CDR3, so it is likely a read error. This chain links TRBV6-5 with TRBJ2-7; perhaps TRBD2 as D (5 bases). CDR1 is MNHEY and CDR2 is SVGAGI in the germline V gene. Trimming removed 6 bases from V and 2 bases from J, with 20 bases in between. The length of the CDR3 is 16 residues. As DNA, the CDR3 is TGTGCCAGCAGACTCCCCGGGGTAACGGGAACCTACGAGCAGTACTCC. Its protein product is CASRLPGVTGTYEQYS.

This clonotype has a handful of counts. This could be a read error, since a much larger clone is one nucleotide away. The CDR3 DNA follows: TGCAGCGTGACAGGATCAGGGGTTAAGTATGGCTACACCTTC. It specifies CSVTGSGVKYGYTF. The chain uses TRBV29-1 and TRBJ1-2; D possibly corresponds to TRBD1 (6 bases). The CDR3 has 14 amino acids. V lost 6 bases and J 5 bases, leaving 19 bases between the germline ends. Germline CDR1 is SQVTM and CDR2 is ANQGSEA.

This chain joins TRBV11-2 and TRBJ1-6, with D possibly matching TRBD1 (6 bases). Trimming pared 2 bases from V and 10 bases from J, leaving 9 bases between. This CDR3 spans 13 amino acids. From germline, CDR1 is SGHAT and CDR2 FQNNGV. CDR3 in amino acids: CASSLTRGSPLHF. CDR3 DNA: TGTGCCAGCAGCTTAACCAGGGGCTCACCCCTCCACTTT.

In the case of this clonotype: The junction and the germline gene differ at one end; a read error may be behind it. The chain recombines TRBV20-1 with TRBJ2-1, with D perhaps matching TRBD2 (5 bases). Germline V lookup: CDR1 DFQATT, CDR2 SNEGSKA (reference sequence). This CDR3 has 16 amino acids. The DNA of the CDR3 is TGCATTGCTAGAAGCTCCGGGAATAGCAGCCACAATGAGCAGTTCTTC. Its protein product is CIARSSGNSSHNEQFF.